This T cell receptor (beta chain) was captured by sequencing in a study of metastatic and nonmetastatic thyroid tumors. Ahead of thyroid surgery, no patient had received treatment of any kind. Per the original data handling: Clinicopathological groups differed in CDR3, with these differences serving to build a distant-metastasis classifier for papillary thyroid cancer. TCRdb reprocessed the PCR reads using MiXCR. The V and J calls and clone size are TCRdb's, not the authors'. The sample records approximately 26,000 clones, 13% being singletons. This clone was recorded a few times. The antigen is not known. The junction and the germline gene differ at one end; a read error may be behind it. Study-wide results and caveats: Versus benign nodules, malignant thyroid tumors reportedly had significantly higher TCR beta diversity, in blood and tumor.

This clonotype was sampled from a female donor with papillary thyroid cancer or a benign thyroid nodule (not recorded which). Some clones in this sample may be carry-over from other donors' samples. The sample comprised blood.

The CDR3, as DNA: TGTGCCAGCATACAACGGGGGGCACGCACCGCTGAGGCTTTCTTT. Its translation: CASIQRGARTAEAFF. This chain connects TRBV6-1 to TRBJ1-1; D perhaps matches TRBD1 (6 bases). The germline CDR1 and CDR2 sequences are MNHNS and SASEGT. This CDR3 comprises 15 residues.